This entry is about one T cell receptor (beta chain). The table came from immunoSEQ multiplex PCR; TCRdb's copy has only in-frame clones and leaves some out. The sample consists of 110,000 or so clones, about 90% of them appearing once. This entry belongs to a study of blood T cell repertoires in COVID-19. This CDR3 comprises 14 residues. V was clipped by 2 bases and J by 0 bases, with 4 bases between them. Germline V gene lookup returns CDR1 SEHNR and CDR2 FQNEAQ (reference sequence). The sequenced sample consisted of peripheral blood. The TCR comes from a woman in her fifties or sixties with acute or convalescent COVID-19. The J gene is TRBJ1-4, the V gene TRBV7-9; D unresolved. The CDR3 sequence is CASSLSTTNEKLFF. The DNA for the CDR3 is TGTGCCAGCAGCTTATCAACAACTAATGAAAAACTGTTTTTT. Based on the CDR3 plus reference TRBV7-9 and TRBJ1-4, the full variable domain is DTGVSQNPRHKITKRGQNVTFRCDPISEHNRLYWYRQTLGQGPEFLTYFQNEAQLEKSRLLSDRFSAERPKGSFSTLEIQRTEQGDSAMYLCASSLSTTNEKLFFGSGTQLSVL.